This record looks at one TCR beta chain sequence and its context. This clonotype was recorded a few times. The antigen it binds to is not known. The sample holds no much larger clone one base away, and base qualities are not on file. The treatment or condition label corresponds to: live attenuated yellow fever vaccine strain. PBMCs were isolated from peripheral blood using a standard Ficoll-Paque protocol. Dynabeads CD4 and CD8 positive selection kits were used to isolate the CD4 and CD8 T-cell fractions. RNA was extracted with TriZol from bulk PBMCs, CD4 and CD8 fractions, and dextramer-positive and dextramer-negative fractions. The source of the sample is a study of T cells after yellow fever vaccination (dated by TCRdb to about 2019). For context, the study as a whole: The SMART-Seq v4 Ultra Low Input RNA kit was used to prepare libraries from fractions with low cell numbers. To follow T-cell clones before and after both primary and booster YFV17D yellow fever vaccination, bulk TCR alpha and beta repertoires underwent longitudinal sequencing. Blood samples were taken at several timepoints before and after primary and secondary immunization, and bulk PBMC replicates and cell subsets were isolated. Two healthy male donors made up the cohort, one aged 18 to 30 years and the other aged 30 to 39 years. Overall study results and their limits: Compared with the primary T-cell response, the secondary T-cell response was weaker but faster, peaking on day 5 rather than day 15. Because the study included only two donors, the extent to which the findings can be generalized is limited. Computational filtering was required because FACS-sorted repertoires could contain abundant contaminating clonotypes from the bulk population. After the booster, most clones that had expanded after primary vaccination were detected again (around 97% of CD4 and 70% to 90% of CD8), suggesting broad maintenance of memory. A small fraction of clonotypes showed up in both the CD4 and CD8 compartments, probably as a result of convergent recombination.

According to the germline V gene (reference sequence), CDR1 reads DFQATT and CDR2 reads SNEGSKA. The CDR3 numbers 11 residues from cysteine through phenylalanine. Here the CDR3 DNA is all that survives: 33 bases in frame from base 1. TCR cDNA was made using 5'RACE template switching, a step that added a universal primer site and unique molecular identifiers. Priming of cDNA synthesis was performed from both the TCR alpha and TCR beta constant segments. Libraries were amplified in two PCR steps, with sample barcodes and sequencing adapters added in the second step. Sequencing of libraries was done on Illumina HiSeq 2500 (2x100 bp) or NovaSeq (2x150 bp). The source study handled its data this way. Reads were demultiplexed and collapsed into UMI consensus sequences with MIGEC, and V(D)J alignment was performed with MiXCR. Vaccine-responding clonotypes were defined with edgeR using replicate PBMC samples, requiring FDR below 0.01 and a log2 fold change above 5 up to day 15. Each bulk clonotype received a CD4 or CD8 identity based on whether the sequenced CD4 or CD8 repertoire contained that clonotype at higher abundance. TCRdb's own reprocessing of the public reads used fastp at Q25 and MiXCR and kept productive beta chains. Under each unique CDR3 protein, matching rows form one entry showing the most common genes and DNA. V and J calls and clone size were set by TCRdb, not the authors. This sample holds roughly 260,000 distinct CDR3 sequences; about an eighth were observed only once. Together, the top ten hold 0.45% to 0.65% of the sample.

Recombination linked TRBV20-1 to TRBJ1-1, and perhaps TRBD1 as D gene, on 6 matching bases. The sample consisted of CD4+ T cells sorted from PBMCs, taken 45 days after the yellow fever booster vaccination. The source of this sequence is a man between 25 and 39 years old who received the YFV17D yellow fever vaccine. The CDR3 is CKGGSLIEAFF. The sequence in DNA is TGCAAAGGGGGAAGCCTGATTGAAGCTTTCTTT.